The next 2 T cell receptor beta chains were all read from a single sample in a study of T cells in Graves' hyperthyroidism and ophthalmopathy. What was amplified from RNA transcripts were TCR beta CDR3 regions. The TCR CDR3 was amplified in a first-round RT-PCR using the HTBI primer set. Each CDR3 protein is one row after TCRdb ran MiXCR on the multiplex PCR reads. The sample consists of 550,000 to 800,000 distinct CDR3 sequences, around 15% of them appearing once. Material for sequencing was blood. The receptors derive from a man aged 18 to 30 with Graves' hyperthyroidism.

This clonotype was detected ten times or more. The chain is built from TRBV20-1 and TRBJ2-7, with D possibly being TRBD1 (6 bases). The CDR3 runs 14 residues. Germline assignment: CDR1 DFQATT and CDR2 SNEGSKA (reference sequence). The ends were cut back, 3 bases at V and 2 bases at J, with 14 bases in the middle. The CDR3 nucleotides are TGCAGTGCTAGCCTTGAGGGGGAGACCTACGAGCAGTACTTC. This encodes CSASLEGETYEQYF.

The chain recombines TRBV20-1 with TRBJ1-5; no definite D call. Trimming removed 5 bases at V and 3 bases at J, with 17 bases between. CDR3 size: 15 residues. Germline V gene data show CDR1 as DFQATT and CDR2 as SNEGSKA (reference sequence). The chain's CDR3 is CSAVRMGGDNQPQHF. For the CDR3, the DNA is TGCAGTGCTGTACGGATGGGAGGAGACAATCAGCCCCAGCATTTT.